Listed here is a single T cell receptor (beta chain). Its cognate antigen is unknown. The length of the CDR3 is 15 residues. The J segment lost 10 bases and the V segment lost 0 bases, leaving 6 bases of the junction unmatched. Germline CDR1 reads LGHNA; CDR2 reads YSLEER. Only in-frame clones appear in the TCRdb table, and some are missing; sequencing was by immunoSEQ multiplex PCR. The sample contains 150,000 to 180,000 clones, 87% of which appear only once. This entry is derived from a study of radiation and T cells in renal cell carcinoma. About the study: Nephrectomy followed 15 Gy stereotactic body radiation by 4 weeks. Study conclusions and caveats: In blood, top tumor clones expanded by 2 weeks, shrinking by 4.

Time point of the sample: blood 2 weeks post-SBRT. The treatment: 15 Gy SBRT to primary tumor, nephrectomy 4 weeks later. Serial blood draws occurred at baseline and 2 and 4 weeks post-SBRT. The patient's renal cell carcinoma had clear cell pathology. The source material was blood, sampled from a patient whose treatment included radiotherapy and nephrectomy. This chain connects TRBV4-3 to TRBJ1-6, with 7 bases that match TRBD1. This receptor was taken from a woman in her forties or fifties with renal cell carcinoma. This CDR3 is CASSQDQGTVSPLHF. CDR3 sequence (DNA): TGCGCCAGCAGCCAAGATCAAGGGACAGTATCACCCCTCCACTTT.